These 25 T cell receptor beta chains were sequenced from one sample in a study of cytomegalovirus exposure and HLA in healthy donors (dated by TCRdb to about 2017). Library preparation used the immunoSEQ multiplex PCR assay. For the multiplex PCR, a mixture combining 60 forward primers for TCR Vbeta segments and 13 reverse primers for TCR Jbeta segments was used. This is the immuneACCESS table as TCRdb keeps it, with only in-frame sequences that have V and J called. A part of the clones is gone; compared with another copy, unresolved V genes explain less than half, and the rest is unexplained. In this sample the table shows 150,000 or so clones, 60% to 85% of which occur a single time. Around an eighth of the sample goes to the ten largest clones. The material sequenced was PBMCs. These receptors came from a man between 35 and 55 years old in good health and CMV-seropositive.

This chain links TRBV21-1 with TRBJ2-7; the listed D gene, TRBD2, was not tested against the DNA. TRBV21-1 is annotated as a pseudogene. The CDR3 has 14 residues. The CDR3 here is CASSRTSGSYEQYF. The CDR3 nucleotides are TGTGCCAGCAGCCGGACTAGCGGCTCCTACGAGCAGTACTTC.

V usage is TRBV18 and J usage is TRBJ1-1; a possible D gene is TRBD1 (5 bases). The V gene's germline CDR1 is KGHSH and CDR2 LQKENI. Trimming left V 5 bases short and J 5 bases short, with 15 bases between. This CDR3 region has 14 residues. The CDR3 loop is CASSDGRVMTEAFF. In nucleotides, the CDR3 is TGTGCCAGCTCAGATGGCAGGGTAATGACTGAAGCTTTCTTT.

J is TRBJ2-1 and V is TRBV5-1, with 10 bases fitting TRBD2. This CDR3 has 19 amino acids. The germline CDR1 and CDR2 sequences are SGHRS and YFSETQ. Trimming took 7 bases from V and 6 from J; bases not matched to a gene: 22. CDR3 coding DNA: TGCGCCAGCCGTCTCATCTTAGGGGCTAGCGGGAGTGGGGGCAATGAGCAGTTCTTC. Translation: CASRLILGASGSGGNEQFF.

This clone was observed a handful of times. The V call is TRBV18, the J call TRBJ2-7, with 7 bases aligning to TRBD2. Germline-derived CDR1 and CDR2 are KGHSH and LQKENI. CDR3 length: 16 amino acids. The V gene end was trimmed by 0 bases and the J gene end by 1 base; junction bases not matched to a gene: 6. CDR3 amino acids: CASSPPGLPFSYEQYF. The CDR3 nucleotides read TGTGCCAGCTCACCACCGGGACTACCATTTTCCTACGAGCAGTACTTC.

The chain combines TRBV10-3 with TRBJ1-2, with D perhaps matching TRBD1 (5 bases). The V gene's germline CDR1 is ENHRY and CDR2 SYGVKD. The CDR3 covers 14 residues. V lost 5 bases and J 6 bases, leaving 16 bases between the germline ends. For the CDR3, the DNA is TGTGCCATCAGTCCCCATCCATCAGGGAATGGCTACACCTTC. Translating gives CAISPHPSGNGYTF.

The CDR3 sequence: CASSIRTSGSRNEQFF. Written as DNA, the CDR3 is TGTGCCAGTAGTATTCGGACTAGCGGGAGTAGGAATGAGCAGTTCTTC. The V call is TRBV19, the J call TRBJ2-1; 13 bases agree with TRBD2. The CDR3 runs 16 residues. CDR1 LNHDA and CDR2 SQIVND come from the germline V gene (reference sequence). V lost 3 bases and J lost 7; bases outside the gene matches: 6. The full variable domain, with the rest looked up from reference TRBV19 and TRBJ2-1, is DGGITQSPKYLFRKEGQNVTLSCEQNLNHDAMYWYRQDPGQGLRLIYYSQIVNDFQKGDIAEGYSVSREKKESFPLTVTSAQKNPTAFYLCASSIRTSGSRNEQFFGPGTRLTVL.

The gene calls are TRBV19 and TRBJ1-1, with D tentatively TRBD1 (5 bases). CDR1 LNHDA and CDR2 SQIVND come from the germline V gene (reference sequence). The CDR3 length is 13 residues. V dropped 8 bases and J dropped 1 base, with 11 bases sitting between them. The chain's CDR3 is CASCDRQNTEAFF. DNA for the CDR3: TGTGCCAGTTGTGACAGACAGAACACTGAAGCTTTCTTT.

The CDR3 spells CASSLTLAGGPNEQYF. CDR3 coding DNA: TGTGCCAGCAGTTTAACCCTAGCGGGAGGGCCTAACGAGCAGTACTTC. The gene calls are TRBV28 and TRBJ2-7; 12 bases are a match to TRBD2. V lost 2 bases, J lost 5 bases, and 7 bases stayed unmatched. This CDR3 is built from 16 residues. Germline CDR1 and CDR2: MDHEN and SYDVKM.

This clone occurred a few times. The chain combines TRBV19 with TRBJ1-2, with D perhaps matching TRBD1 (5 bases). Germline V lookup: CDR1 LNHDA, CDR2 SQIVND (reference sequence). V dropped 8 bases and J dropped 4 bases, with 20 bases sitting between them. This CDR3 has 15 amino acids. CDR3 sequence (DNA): TGTGCCAGTCTGGCCCTCGGACAATCCATCTATGGCTACACCTTC. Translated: CASLALGQSIYGYTF.

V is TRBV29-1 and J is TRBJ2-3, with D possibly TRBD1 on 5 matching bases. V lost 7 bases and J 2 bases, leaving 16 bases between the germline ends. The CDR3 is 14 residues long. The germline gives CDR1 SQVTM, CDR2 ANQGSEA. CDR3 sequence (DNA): TGCAGCGCGGACACGACACTCCCCACAGATACGCAGTATTTT. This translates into CSADTTLPTDTQYF.

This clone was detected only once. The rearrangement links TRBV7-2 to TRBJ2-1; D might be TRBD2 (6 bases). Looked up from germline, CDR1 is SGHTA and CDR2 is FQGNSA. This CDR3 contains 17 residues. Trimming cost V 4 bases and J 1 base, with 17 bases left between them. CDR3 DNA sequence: TGTGCCAGCAGCTCGGCACTAGCCAGAGGGTCCTACAATGAGCAGTTCTTC. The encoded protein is CASSSALARGSYNEQFF.

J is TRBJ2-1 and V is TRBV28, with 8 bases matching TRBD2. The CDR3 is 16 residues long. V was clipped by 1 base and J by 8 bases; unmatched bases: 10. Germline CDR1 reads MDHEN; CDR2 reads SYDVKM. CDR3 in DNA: TGTGCCAGCAGTTTATATGACCGGGAGGGCCTCGATGAGCAGTTCTTC. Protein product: CASSLYDREGLDEQFF.

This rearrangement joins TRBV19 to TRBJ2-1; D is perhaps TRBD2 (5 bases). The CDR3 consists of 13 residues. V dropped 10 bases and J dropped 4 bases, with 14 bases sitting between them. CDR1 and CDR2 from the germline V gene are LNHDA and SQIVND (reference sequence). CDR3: CATRGRGYNEQFF. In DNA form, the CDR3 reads TGTGCCACCCGGGGTCGGGGTTACAATGAGCAGTTCTTC. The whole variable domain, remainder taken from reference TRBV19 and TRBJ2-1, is DGGITQSPKYLFRKEGQNVTLSCEQNLNHDAMYWYRQDPGQGLRLIYYSQIVNDFQKGDIAEGYSVSREKKESFPLTVTSAQKNPTAFYLCATRGRGYNEQFFGPGTRLTVL.

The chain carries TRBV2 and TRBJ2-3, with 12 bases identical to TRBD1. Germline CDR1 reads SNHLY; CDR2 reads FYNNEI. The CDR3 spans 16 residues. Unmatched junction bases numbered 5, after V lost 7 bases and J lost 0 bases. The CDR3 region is CASTRDRGRSTDTQYF. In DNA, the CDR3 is TGTGCCAGCACTAGGGACAGGGGGCGAAGCACAGATACGCAGTATTTT.

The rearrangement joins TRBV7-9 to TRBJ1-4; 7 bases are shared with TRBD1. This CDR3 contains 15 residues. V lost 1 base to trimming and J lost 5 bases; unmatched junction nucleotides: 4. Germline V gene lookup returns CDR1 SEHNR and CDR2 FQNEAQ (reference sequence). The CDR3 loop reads CASSLGSDRNEKLFF. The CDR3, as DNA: TGTGCCAGCAGCTTAGGATCGGACAGGAATGAAAAACTGTTTTTT.

This chain's CDR3 is CASSSPGQGSQPQHF. The CDR3 bases are TGTGCCAGCAGTTCTCCGGGACAGGGAAGTCAGCCCCAGCATTTT. This sequence joins TRBV28 and TRBJ1-5, with 9 bases fitting TRBD1. Germline V CDR1 and CDR2: MDHEN, SYDVKM. The trim removed 4 bases at V and 6 bases at J, leaving 7 bases unmatched. The CDR3 covers 15 residues.

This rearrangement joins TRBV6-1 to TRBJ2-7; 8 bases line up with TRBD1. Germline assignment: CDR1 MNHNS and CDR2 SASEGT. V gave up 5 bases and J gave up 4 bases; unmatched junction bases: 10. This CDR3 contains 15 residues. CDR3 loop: CASSPSGQGLYEQYF. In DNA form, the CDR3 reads TGTGCCAGCAGTCCCTCCGGACAGGGTCTATACGAGCAGTACTTC.

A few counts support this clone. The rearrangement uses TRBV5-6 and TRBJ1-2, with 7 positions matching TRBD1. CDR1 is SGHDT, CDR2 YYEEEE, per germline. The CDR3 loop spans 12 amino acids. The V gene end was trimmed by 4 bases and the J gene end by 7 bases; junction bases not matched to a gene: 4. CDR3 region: CASSRTGGGYTF. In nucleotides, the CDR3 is TGTGCCAGCAGCCGGACAGGTGGTGGCTACACCTTC.

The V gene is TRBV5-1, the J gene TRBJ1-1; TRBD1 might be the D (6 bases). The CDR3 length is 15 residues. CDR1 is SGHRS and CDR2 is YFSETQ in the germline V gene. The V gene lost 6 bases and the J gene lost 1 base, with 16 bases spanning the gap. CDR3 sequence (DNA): TGCGCCAGCACCTATAGGGGGACACCGAACACTGAAGCTTTCTTT. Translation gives CASTYRGTPNTEAFF.

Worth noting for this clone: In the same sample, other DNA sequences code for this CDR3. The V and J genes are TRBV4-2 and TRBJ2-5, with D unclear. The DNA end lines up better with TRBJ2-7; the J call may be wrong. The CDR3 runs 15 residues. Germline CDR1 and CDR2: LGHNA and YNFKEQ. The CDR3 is CASSQDRRLVGEQYF. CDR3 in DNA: TGTGCCAGCAGCCAAGATCGCCGGCTAGTCGGCGAGCAGTACTTC.

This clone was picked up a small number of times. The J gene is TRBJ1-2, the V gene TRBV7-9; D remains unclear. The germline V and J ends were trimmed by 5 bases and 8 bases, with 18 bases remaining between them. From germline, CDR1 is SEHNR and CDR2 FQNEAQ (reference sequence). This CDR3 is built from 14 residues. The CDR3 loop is CASSVGGTVGGYTF. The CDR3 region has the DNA TGTGCCAGCAGCGTAGGCGGTACGGTCGGCGGCTACACCTTC.

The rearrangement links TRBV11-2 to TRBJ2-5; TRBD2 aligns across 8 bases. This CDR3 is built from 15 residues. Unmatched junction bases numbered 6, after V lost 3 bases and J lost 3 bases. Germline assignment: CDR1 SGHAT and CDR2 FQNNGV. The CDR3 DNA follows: TGTGCCAGCAGCTTGGGCGGGACTAGGAAAGAGACCCAGTACTTC. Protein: CASSLGGTRKETQYF.

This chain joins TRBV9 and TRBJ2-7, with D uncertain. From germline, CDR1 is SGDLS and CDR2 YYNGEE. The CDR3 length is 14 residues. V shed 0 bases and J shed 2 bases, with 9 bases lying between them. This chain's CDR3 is CASSVGAEPYEQYF. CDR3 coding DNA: TGTGCCAGCAGCGTAGGGGCAGAGCCCTACGAGCAGTACTTC.

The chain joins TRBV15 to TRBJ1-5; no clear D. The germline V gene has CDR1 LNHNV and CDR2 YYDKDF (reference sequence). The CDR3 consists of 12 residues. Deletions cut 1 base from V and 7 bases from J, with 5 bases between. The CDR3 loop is CATSRGEQPQHF. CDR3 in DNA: TGTGCCACCAGCAGAGGAGAACAGCCCCAGCATTTT.

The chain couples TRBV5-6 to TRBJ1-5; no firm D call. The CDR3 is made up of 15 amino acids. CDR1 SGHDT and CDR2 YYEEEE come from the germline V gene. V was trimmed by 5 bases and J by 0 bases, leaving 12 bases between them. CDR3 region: CASSSEAYSNQPQHF. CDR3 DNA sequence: TGTGCCAGCAGTTCTGAAGCATATAGCAATCAGCCCCAGCATTTT.